This entry lists 17 T cell receptor beta chains sequenced from one sample in a study of blood T cell repertoires in COVID-19. Some clones are missing from TCRdb's copy, which holds only in-frame ones; the method was immunoSEQ multiplex PCR. The data show more than 150,000 clones, with approximately 91% seen just once and around 7% held by the top ten. The specimen sequenced was peripheral blood. These receptors were collected from a man in his forties with acute or convalescent COVID-19.

Regarding this clone: One end of the junction fails to match germline, which may point to a read error. The chain is built from TRBV7-7 and TRBJ1-1; TRBD1 matches 7 bases. From germline, CDR1 is SSHAT and CDR2 FNYEAQ (reference sequence). The CDR3 is 13 residues long. CDR3 protein: CASSLKQGTEAFF. For the CDR3, the DNA is TGTGCTAGCAGCTTAAAACAGGGGACTGAAGCTTTCTTT.

The chain uses TRBV23-1 and TRBJ1-4; 9 nucleotides match TRBD1. TRBV23-1 is an ORF; its function is uncertain. CDR3 length equals 16 residues. V was clipped by 6 bases and J by 8 bases; unmatched bases: 13. The chain's CDR3 is CASSLPGGTGREKLFF. The CDR3 bases are TGCGCCAGCAGCCTCCCCGGCGGGACAGGGCGGGAAAAACTGTTTTTT.

This chain connects TRBV19 to TRBJ1-5; D is possibly TRBD1 (6 bases). Trimming pared 5 bases from V and 6 bases from J, leaving 11 bases between. The CDR3 is 13 residues long. Germline V gives CDR1 LNHDA, CDR2 SQIVND (reference sequence). The CDR3 DNA reads as TGTGCCAGTAGTGGGGGGGGCGTTCAGCCCCAGCATTTT. This encodes CASSGGGVQPQHF. Based on the CDR3 plus reference TRBV19 and TRBJ1-5, the full variable domain is DGGITQSPKYLFRKEGQNVTLSCEQNLNHDAMYWYRQDPGQGLRLIYYSQIVNDFQKGDIAEGYSVSREKKESFPLTVTSAQKNPTAFYLCASSGGGVQPQHFGDGTRLSIL.

The V gene is TRBV19, the J gene TRBJ1-2; 10 bases agree with TRBD1. Germline V gives CDR1 LNHDA, CDR2 SQIVND (reference sequence). The trim removed 5 bases at V and 8 bases at J, leaving 2 bases unmatched. This CDR3 has 12 amino acids. In DNA form, the CDR3 reads TGTGCCAGTAGTGGACAGGGGGGCGGCTACACCTTC. The encoded protein is CASSGQGGGYTF. Together with reference TRBV19 and TRBJ1-2, the CDR3 gives the full variable domain: DGGITQSPKYLFRKEGQNVTLSCEQNLNHDAMYWYRQDPGQGLRLIYYSQIVNDFQKGDIAEGYSVSREKKESFPLTVTSAQKNPTAFYLCASSGQGGGYTFGSGTRLTVV.

The chain employs TRBV2 and TRBJ1-2; D possibly corresponds to TRBD1 (6 bases). The V end lost 6 bases, the J end lost 4 bases, and 15 bases lay between the germline ends. Germline V gene data show CDR1 as SNHLY and CDR2 as FYNNEI. The length of the CDR3 is 14 residues. The DNA of the CDR3 is TGTGCCAGCAGGGACGGGGGGGCGGTCTATGGCTACACCTTC. Protein sequence: CASRDGGAVYGYTF.

With regard to this clone: Without the conserved terminal phenylalanine or tryptophan, this CDR3 likely stems from a read error. It is unclear where the CDR3 begins or ends on the DNA, so no DNA is shown, and the CDR3 is as TCRdb lists it. The chain uses TRBV6-4 and TRBJ1-1. The CDR3 is made up of 11 amino acids, end residues included. CDR1 is MRHNA, CDR2 SNTAGT, per germline. CDR3 sequence reads: CASSESPRGIV.

This rearrangement joins TRBV10-1 to TRBJ1-6, with 8 bases matching TRBD1. CDR3 size: 15 residues. Trimming cost V 6 bases and J 9 bases; bases outside gene matches: 10. CDR1 is WNHNN and CDR2 is SYGVQD in the germline V gene (reference sequence). The CDR3 bases are TGCGCCAGCAGACGGGGTCCCACAGGGGGTTCACCCCTCCACTTT. It specifies CASRRGPTGGSPLHF.

This sequence joins TRBV5-4 and TRBJ1-3, with D tentatively TRBD1 (5 bases). The germline V gene has CDR1 SGHNT and CDR2 YYREEE (reference sequence). The CDR3 sequence is 15 residues long. V shed 2 bases and J shed 0 bases, with 9 bases lying between them. For the CDR3, the DNA is TGTGCCAGCAGCTTTCCCACAGGCTCTGGAAACACCATATATTTT. Translation gives CASSFPTGSGNTIYF. Looking up the rest from reference TRBV5-4 and TRBJ1-3 gives the full variable domain: ETGVTQSPTHLIKTRGQQVTLRCSSQSGHNTVSWYQQALGQGPQFIFQYYREEENGRGNFPPRFSGLQFPNYSSELNVNALELDDSALYLCASSFPTGSGNTIYFGEGSWLTVV.

This chain connects TRBV18 to TRBJ1-3; 8 bases match TRBD1. Germline assignment: CDR1 KGHSH and CDR2 LQKENI. This CDR3 spans 16 amino acids. V shed 3 bases, J shed 0 bases, and the junction held 4 bases outside the gene matches. CDR3 in DNA: TGTGCCAGCTCACCGCGGACAGGGAGCTCTGGAAACACCATATATTTT. It specifies CASSPRTGSSGNTIYF.

This chain connects TRBV19 to TRBJ1-5; D is ambiguous. V was shortened by 3 bases and J by 6 bases, with 12 bases between the two germline ends. Germline lookup yields CDR1 LNHDA and CDR2 SQIVND (reference sequence). The CDR3 loop spans 14 amino acids. The CDR3 nucleotides are TGTGCCAGTAGTATGGTTCAGAATTTTCAGCCCCAGCATTTT. Amino acid sequence: CASSMVQNFQPQHF.

The chain recombines TRBV6-2 or TRBV6-3 with TRBJ1-5; TRBD1 matches at 7 bases. The CDR3 is made up of 14 amino acids. V trimming: 5 bases; J trimming: 5 bases; junction bases outside the gene matches: 6. Germline CDR1 and CDR2: MNHEY and SVGEGT. The CDR3 DNA follows: TGTGCCAGCAGTCTCAGGACAGGATATCAGCCCCAGCATTTT. It encodes CASSLRTGYQPQHF.

The chain employs TRBV27 and TRBJ2-5, with a tentative D call TRBD1 (5 bases). The CDR3 is made up of 11 amino acids. The V end was cut by 5 bases, the J end by 7 bases, with 8 bases between. The germline V gene has CDR1 MNHEY and CDR2 SMNVEV (reference sequence). The CDR3 DNA follows: TGTGCCAGCAGTGCTCAGGGGACCCAGTACTTC. This encodes CASSAQGTQYF.

This clone was detected only once. Within the sample, other DNA sequences also encode this same CDR3. CDR3: CASSLGGATNEKLFF. The DNA for the CDR3 is TGTGCCAGCAGCTTAGGCGGGGCGACTAATGAAAAACTGTTTTTT. The V and J genes are TRBV5-4 and TRBJ1-4, with D perhaps matching TRBD1 (5 bases). The CDR3 consists of 15 residues. Germline loops: CDR1 SGHNT, CDR2 YYREEE (reference sequence). Trimming pared 2 bases from V and 2 bases from J, leaving 10 bases between. Drawing the rest from reference TRBV5-4 and TRBJ1-4, the complete variable domain is ETGVTQSPTHLIKTRGQQVTLRCSSQSGHNTVSWYQQALGQGPQFIFQYYREEENGRGNFPPRFSGLQFPNYSSELNVNALELDDSALYLCASSLGGATNEKLFFGSGTQLSVL.

J is TRBJ2-7 and V is TRBV27, with 9 bases lining up with TRBD1. The V and J ends lost 3 bases and 6 bases, in that order; junction bases with no gene match: 12. Germline lookup yields CDR1 MNHEY and CDR2 SMNVEV (reference sequence). This CDR3 has 16 amino acids. CDR3 loop: CASSFFAGTGLGEQYF. CDR3 sequence (DNA): TGTGCCAGCAGTTTTTTCGCCGGGACAGGGCTCGGCGAGCAGTACTTC.

This chain links TRBV29-1 with TRBJ1-1, with TRBD1 matching 8 bases. CDR3 size: 14 residues. After removal of 4 bases from V and 6 bases from J, the junction contained 10 bases not matched to a gene. In germline, CDR1 is SQVTM, CDR2 ANQGSEA. This CDR3 is CSVAIGQGDAEAFF. The DNA of the CDR3 is TGCAGCGTTGCGATCGGACAGGGTGATGCTGAAGCTTTCTTT. The full variable domain, with the rest looked up from reference TRBV29-1 and TRBJ1-1, is SAVISQKPSRDICQRGTSLTIQCQVDSQVTMMFWYRQQPGQSLTLIATANQGSEATYESGFVIDKFPISRPNLTFSTLTVSNMSPEDSSIYLCSVAIGQGDAEAFFGQGTRLTVV.

The chain recombines TRBV18 with TRBJ1-4; no firm D call. Germline values: CDR1 KGHSH, CDR2 LQKENI. The ends were cut back, 0 bases at V and 7 bases at J, with 12 bases in the middle. The CDR3 is 15 amino acids. The CDR3 reads CASSPPERAGEKLFF. CDR3 nucleotide sequence: TGTGCCAGCTCACCACCGGAAAGGGCGGGTGAAAAACTGTTTTTT.

The chain couples TRBV3-1 (or the pseudogene TRBV3-2) to TRBJ2-7; D is possibly TRBD2 (6 bases). Trimming pared 4 bases from V and 2 bases from J, leaving 15 bases between. CDR1 is LGHDT and CDR2 is YNNKEL in the germline V gene (reference sequence). CDR3 length: 15 amino acids. CDR3 sequence (DNA): TGTGCCAGCAGCCCCGGGATAGCGGTTACCTACGAGCAGTACTTC. Amino acid sequence: CASSPGIAVTYEQYF.